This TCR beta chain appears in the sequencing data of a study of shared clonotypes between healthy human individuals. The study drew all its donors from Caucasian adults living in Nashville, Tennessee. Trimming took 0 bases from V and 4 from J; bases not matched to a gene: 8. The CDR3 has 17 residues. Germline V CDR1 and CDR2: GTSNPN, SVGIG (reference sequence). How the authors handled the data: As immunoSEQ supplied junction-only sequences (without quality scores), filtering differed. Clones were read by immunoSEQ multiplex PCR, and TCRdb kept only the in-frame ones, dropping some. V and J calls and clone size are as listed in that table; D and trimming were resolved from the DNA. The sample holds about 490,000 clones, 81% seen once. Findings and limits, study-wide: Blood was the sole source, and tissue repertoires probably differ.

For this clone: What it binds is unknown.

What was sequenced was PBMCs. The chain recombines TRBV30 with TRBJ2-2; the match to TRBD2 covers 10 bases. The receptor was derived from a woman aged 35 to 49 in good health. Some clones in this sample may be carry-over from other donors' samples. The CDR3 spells CAWSVEAGGPSTGELFF. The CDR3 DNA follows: TGTGCCTGGAGTGTAGAAGCGGGAGGGCCCAGCACCGGGGAGCTGTTTTTT.